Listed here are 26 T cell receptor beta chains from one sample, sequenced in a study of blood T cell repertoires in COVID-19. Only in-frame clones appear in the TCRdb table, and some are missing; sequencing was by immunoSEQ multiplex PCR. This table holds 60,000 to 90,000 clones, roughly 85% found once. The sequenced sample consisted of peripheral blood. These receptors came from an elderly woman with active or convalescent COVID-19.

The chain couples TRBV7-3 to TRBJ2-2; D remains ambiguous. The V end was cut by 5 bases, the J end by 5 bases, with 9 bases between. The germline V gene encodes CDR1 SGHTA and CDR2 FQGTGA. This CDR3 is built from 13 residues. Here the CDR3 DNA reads TGTGCCAGCAGCCTGCTAGGAACCGGGGAGCTGTTTTTT. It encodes CASSLLGTGELFF.

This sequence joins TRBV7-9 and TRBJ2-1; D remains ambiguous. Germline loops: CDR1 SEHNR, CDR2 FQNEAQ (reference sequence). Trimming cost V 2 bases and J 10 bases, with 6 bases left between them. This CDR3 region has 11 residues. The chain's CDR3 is CASSLTREQFF. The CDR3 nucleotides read TGTGCCAGCAGCTTAACGAGGGAGCAGTTCTTC.

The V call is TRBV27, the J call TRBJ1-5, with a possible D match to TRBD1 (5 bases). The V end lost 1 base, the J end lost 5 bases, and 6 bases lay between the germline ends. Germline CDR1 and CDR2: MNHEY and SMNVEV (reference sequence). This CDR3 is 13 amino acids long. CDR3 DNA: TGTGCCAGCAGTTTATTAGGGGATCAGCCCCAGCATTTT. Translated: CASSLLGDQPQHF.

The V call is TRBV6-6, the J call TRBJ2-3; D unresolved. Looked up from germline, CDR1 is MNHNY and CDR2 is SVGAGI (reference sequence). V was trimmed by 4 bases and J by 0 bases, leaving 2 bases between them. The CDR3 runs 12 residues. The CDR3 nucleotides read TGTGCCAGCAGTTCTAGCACAGATACGCAGTATTTT. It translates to CASSSSTDTQYF.

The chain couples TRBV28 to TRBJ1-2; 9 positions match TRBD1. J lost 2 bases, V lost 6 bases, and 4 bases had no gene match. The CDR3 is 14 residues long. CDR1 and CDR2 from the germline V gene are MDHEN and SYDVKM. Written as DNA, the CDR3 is TGTGCCAGCAGGGGGACAGGGATCAACTATGGCTACACCTTC. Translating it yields CASRGTGINYGYTF.

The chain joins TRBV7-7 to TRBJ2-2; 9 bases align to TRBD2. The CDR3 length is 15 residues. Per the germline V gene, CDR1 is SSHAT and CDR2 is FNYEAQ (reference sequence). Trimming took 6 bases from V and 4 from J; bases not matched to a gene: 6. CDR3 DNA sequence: TGTGCCAGCAGTGCGGGGGGGCCTGGCACCGGGGAGCTGTTTTTT. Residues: CASSAGGPGTGELFF.

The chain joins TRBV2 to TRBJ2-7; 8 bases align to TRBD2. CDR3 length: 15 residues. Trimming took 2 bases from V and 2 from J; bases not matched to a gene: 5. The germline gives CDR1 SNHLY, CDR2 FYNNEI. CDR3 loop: CASSEIAGGPYEQYF. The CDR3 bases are TGTGCCAGCAGTGAAATCGCGGGGGGTCCCTACGAGCAGTACTTC.

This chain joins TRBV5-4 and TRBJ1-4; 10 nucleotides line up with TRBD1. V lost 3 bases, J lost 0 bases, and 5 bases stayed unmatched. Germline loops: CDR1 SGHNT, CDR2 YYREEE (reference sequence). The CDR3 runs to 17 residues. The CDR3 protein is CASSSAGQGTTNEKLFF. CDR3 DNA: TGTGCCAGCAGCTCGGCGGGACAGGGGACAACTAATGAAAAACTGTTTTTT.

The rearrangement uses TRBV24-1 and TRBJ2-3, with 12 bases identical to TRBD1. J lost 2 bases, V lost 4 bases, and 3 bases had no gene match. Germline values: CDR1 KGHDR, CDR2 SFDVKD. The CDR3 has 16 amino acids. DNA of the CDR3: TGTGCCACCAGTGACCGGGGACAGGGGGCCACAGATACGCAGTATTTT. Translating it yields CATSDRGQGATDTQYF.

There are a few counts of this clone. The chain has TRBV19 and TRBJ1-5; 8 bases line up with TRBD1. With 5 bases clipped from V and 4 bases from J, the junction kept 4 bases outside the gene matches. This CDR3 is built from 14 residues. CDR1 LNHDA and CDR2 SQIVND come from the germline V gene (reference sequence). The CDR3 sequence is CASSFDRGNQPQHF. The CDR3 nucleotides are TGTGCCAGTAGTTTCGACAGGGGTAATCAGCCCCAGCATTTT.

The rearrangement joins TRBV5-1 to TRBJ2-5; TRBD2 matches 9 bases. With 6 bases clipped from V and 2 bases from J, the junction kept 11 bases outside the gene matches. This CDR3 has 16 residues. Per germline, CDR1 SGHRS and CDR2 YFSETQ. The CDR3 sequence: CASKLLAGAIQETQYF. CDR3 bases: TGCGCCAGCAAATTGTTAGCGGGAGCAATTCAAGAGACCCAGTACTTC.

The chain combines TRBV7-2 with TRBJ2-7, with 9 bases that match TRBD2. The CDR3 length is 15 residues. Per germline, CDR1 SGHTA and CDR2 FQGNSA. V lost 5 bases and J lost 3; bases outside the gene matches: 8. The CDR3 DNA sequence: TGTGCCAGCAGCCATCCGGAGACTAGCGGCTACGAGCAGTACTTC. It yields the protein CASSHPETSGYEQYF.

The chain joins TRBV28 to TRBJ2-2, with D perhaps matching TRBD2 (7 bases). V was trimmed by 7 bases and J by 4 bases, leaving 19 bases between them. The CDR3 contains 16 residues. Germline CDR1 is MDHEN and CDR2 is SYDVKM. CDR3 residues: CASTRYGRGATGELFF. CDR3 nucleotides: TGTGCCAGCACCAGATACGGACGGGGGGCCACCGGGGAGCTGTTTTTT.

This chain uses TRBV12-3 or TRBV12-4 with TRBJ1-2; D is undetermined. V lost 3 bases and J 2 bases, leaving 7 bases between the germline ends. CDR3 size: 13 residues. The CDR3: CASSLGRNYGYTF. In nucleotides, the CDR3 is TGTGCCAGCAGTTTGGGCAGAAACTATGGCTACACCTTC.

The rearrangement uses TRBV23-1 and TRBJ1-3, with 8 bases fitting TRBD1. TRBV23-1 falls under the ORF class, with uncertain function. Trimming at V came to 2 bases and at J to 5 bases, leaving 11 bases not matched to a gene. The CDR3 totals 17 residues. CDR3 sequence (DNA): TGCGCCAGCAGTCAAGTCCTGGACAGGGCGAGAAGAAACACCATATATTTT. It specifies CASSQVLDRARRNTIYF.

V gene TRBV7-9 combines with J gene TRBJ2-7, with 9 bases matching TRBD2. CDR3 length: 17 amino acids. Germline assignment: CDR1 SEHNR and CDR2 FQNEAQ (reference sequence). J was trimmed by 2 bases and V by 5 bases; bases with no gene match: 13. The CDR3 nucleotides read TGTGCCAGCAGCAAGAGCAGCGGGGGGCCTGTCGCCTACGAGCAGTACTTC. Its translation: CASSKSSGGPVAYEQYF.

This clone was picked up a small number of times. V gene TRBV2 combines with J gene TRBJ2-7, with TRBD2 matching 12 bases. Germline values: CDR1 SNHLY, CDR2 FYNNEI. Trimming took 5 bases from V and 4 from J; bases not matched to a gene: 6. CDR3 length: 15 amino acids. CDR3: CASSPLGLAGYEQYF. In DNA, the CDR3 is TGTGCCAGCAGTCCCCTGGGACTAGCGGGTTACGAGCAGTACTTC.

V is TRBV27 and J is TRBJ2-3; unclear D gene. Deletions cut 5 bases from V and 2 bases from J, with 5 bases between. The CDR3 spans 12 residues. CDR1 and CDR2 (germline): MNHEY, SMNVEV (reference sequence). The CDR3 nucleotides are TGTGCCAGCAGTCCCAACACAGATACGCAGTATTTT. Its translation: CASSPNTDTQYF.

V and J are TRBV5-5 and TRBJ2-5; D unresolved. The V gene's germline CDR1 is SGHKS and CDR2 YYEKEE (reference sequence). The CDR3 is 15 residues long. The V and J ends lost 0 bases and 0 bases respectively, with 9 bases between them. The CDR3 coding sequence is TGTGCCAGCAGCTTGGGAGGTTGGGACCAAGAGACCCAGTACTTC. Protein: CASSLGGWDQETQYF.

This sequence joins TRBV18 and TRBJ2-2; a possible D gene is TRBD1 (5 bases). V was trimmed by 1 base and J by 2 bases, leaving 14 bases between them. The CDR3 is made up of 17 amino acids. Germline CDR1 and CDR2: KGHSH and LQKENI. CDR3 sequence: CASSPLEGALNTGELFF. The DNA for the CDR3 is TGTGCCAGCTCACCACTAGAAGGGGCCTTAAACACCGGGGAGCTGTTTTTT. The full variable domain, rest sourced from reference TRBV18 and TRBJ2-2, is NAGVMQNPRHLVRRRGQEARLRCSPMKGHSHVYWYRQLPEEGLKFMVYLQKENIIDESGMPKERFSAEFPKEGPSILRIQQVVRGDSAAYFCASSPLEGALNTGELFFGEGSRLTVL.

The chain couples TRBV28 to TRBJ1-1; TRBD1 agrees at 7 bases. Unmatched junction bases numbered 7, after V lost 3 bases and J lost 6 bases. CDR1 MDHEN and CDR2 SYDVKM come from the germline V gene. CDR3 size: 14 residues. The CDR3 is CASSFPGGPAEAFF. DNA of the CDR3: TGTGCCAGCAGTTTCCCAGGGGGGCCCGCTGAAGCTTTCTTT.

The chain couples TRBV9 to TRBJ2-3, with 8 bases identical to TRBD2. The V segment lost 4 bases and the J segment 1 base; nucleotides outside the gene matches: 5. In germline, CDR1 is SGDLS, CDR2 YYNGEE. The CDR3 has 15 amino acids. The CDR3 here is CASSRAGAGTDTQYF. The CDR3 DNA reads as TGTGCCAGCAGCCGAGCGGGAGCGGGCACAGATACGCAGTATTTT.

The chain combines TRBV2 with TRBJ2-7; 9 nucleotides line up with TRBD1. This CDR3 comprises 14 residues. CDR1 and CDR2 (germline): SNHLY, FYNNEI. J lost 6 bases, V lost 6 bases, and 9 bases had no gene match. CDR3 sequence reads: CASRNLQGAAEQYF. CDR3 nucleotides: TGTGCCAGCAGGAACTTACAGGGGGCGGCCGAGCAGTACTTC.

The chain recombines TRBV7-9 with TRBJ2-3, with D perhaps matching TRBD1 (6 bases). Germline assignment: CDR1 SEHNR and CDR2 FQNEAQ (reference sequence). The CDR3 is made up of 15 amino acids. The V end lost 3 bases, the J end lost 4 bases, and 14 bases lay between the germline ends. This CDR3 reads CASSFFGQSPDTQYF. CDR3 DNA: TGTGCCAGCAGCTTTTTCGGACAGAGTCCAGATACGCAGTATTTT.

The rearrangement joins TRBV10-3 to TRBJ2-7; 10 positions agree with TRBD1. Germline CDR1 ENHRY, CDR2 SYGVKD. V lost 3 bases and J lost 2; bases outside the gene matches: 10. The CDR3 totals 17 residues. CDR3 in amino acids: CAISEGTGAPSTYEQYF. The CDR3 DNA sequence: TGTGCCATCAGTGAAGGGACAGGGGCTCCTTCCACCTACGAGCAGTACTTC.

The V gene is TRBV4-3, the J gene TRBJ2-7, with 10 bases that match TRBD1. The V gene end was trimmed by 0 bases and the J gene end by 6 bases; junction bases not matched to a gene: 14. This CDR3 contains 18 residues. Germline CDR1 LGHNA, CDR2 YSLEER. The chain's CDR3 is CASSQDRFLTGQGSEQYF. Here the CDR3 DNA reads TGCGCCAGCAGCCAAGATCGTTTCTTAACGGGACAGGGGAGCGAGCAGTACTTC.